This TCR beta chain was captured in a study of technical replicates of blood from four donors. The CDR3 runs 15 residues. Per germline, CDR1 SGDLS and CDR2 YYNGEE. V lost 4 bases and J lost 3, with 13 bases in between. Clones were read by immunoSEQ multiplex PCR, and TCRdb kept only the in-frame ones, dropping some. The sample includes around 79,000 clones, about 94% of them seen just once. The chain has TRBV9 and TRBJ2-2; D is possibly TRBD2 (5 bases). The material sequenced was T cells isolated from PBMCs. The TCR was taken from a human donor in good health. The CDR3 is CASSLRLADTGELFF. Here the CDR3 DNA reads TGTGCCAGCAGCCTGCGGCTAGCCGACACCGGGGAGCTGTTTTTT.